This TCR beta chain was found in a study of cytomegalovirus exposure and HLA in healthy donors. Concerning this clone: Its antigen remains unknown.

60 Vbeta and 13 Jbeta primers were used in PCR. Using immunoSEQ multiplex PCR, the repertoire was profiled, and TCRdb retains in-frame clones only, with some absent. The table includes some 91,000 clones, around nine tenths detected once. Notes on the study in general: Researchers catalogued approximately 160 TCR beta chains as cytomegalovirus-associated.

This clonotype was obtained from a young man in good health and CMV-seropositive. The sequenced sample consisted of PBMCs.

Here the CDR3 DNA reads TGTGCCAGCAGCTCAATCTACGAGCAGTACTTC. This translates into CASSSIYEQYF. The genes are TRBV5-4 and TRBJ2-7, with D unresolved. Trimming shortened V by 3 bases and J by 3 bases, and 4 bases separated the two germline ends. CDR1 SGHNT and CDR2 YYREEE come from the germline V gene (reference sequence). The CDR3 is made up of 11 amino acids.